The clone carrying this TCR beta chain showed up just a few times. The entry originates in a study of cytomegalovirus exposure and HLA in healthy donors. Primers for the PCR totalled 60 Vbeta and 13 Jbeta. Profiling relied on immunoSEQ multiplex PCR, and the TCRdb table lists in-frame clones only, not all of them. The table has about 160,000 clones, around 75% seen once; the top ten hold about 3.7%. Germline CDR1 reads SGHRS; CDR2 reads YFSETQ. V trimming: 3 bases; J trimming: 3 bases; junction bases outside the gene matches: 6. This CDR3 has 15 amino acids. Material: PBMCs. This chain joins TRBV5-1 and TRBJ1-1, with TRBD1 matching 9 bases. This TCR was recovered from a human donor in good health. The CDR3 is CASSSQGASDTEAFF. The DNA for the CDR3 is TGCGCCAGCAGCTCACAGGGGGCTTCGGACACTGAAGCTTTCTTT.